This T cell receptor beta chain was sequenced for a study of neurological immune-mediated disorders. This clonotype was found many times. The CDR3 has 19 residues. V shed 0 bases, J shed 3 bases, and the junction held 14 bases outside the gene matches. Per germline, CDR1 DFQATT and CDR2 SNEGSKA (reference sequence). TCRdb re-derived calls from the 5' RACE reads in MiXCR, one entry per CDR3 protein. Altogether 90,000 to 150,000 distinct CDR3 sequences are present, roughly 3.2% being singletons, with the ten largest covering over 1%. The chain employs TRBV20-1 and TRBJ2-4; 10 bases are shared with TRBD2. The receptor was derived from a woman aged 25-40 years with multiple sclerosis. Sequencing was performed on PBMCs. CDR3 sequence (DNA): TGCAGTGCTAGAGACCCCTCCACTAGCGGGATACCCTTCAAAAACATTCAGTACTTC. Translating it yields CSARDPSTSGIPFKNIQYF.